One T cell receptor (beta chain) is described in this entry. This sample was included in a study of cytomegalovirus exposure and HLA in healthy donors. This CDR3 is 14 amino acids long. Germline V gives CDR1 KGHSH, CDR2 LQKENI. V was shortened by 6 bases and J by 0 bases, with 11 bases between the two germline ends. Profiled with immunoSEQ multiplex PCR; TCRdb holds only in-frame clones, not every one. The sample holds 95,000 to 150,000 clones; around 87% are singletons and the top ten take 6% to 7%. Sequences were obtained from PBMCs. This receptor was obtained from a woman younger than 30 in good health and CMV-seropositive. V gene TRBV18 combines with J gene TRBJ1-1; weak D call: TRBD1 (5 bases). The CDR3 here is CASSQQVMNTEAFF. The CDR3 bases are TGTGCCAGCTCCCAACAGGTAATGAACACTGAAGCTTTCTTT.